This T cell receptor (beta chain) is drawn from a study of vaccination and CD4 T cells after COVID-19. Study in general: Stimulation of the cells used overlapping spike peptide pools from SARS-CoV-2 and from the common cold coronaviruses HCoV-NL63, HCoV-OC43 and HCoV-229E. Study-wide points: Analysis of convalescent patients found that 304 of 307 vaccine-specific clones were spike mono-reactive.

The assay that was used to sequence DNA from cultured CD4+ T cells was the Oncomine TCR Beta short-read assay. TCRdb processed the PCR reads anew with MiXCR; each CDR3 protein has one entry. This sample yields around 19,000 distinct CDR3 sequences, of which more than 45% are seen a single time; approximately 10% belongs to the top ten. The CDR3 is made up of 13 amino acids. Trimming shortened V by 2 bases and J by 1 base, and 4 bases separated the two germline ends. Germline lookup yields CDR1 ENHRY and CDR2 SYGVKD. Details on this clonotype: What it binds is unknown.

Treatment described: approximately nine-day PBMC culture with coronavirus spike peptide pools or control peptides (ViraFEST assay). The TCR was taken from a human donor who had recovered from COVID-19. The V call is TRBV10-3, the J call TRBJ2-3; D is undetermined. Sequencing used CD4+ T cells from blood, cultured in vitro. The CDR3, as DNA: TGTGCCATCAGTGAGCCGCGCACAGATACGCAGTATTTT. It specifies CAISEPRTDTQYF.